One TCR beta chain is described in this entry. As yet, its antigen is unknown. PCR primers comprised 60 Vbeta and 13 Jbeta primers. TCRdb's copy holds only in-frame clones and misses some; the assay was immunoSEQ multiplex PCR. The sample has roughly 150,000 clones; around three quarters are singletons. These data belong to a study of cytomegalovirus exposure and HLA in healthy donors. The CDR3 extends over 17 amino acids. The ends lost 0 bases at V and 3 bases at J; junction bases unmatched: 6. In germline, CDR1 is MDHEN, CDR2 SYDVKM. Study-wide findings and caveats: A later analysis linked a missense variant in DCLRE1C to the trimming of TCR beta V and J genes. The productive fraction for most TCR beta V segments was about 87% or about 30% in an earlier analysis.

The V gene is TRBV28, the J gene TRBJ2-3; the match to TRBD2 covers 10 bases. Sequencing was done on a sample of PBMCs. This TCR was recovered from a male donor in good health and CMV-seronegative. In DNA, the CDR3 is TGTGCCAGCAGTTTATGGGCTAGCGGGAGTACGACAGATACGCAGTATTTT. Translating it yields CASSLWASGSTTDTQYF.